Listed here are 15 T cell receptor beta chains from one sample, sequenced in a study of T-cell memory formation after mild COVID-19. Using its own MiXCR run on the 5' RACE reads, TCRdb lists one record per CDR3 protein. The sample consists of fewer than 250,000 distinct CDR3 sequences, 27% of them appearing once. Material for sequencing was PBMCs or a T cell subset sorted from them (not recorded which). The receptors derive from an adult woman who had mild COVID-19 (a few samples of this study predate the infection). Cell type and time point are not known.

The V and J genes are TRBV6-5 and TRBJ1-1; D gene uncertain. The V end lost 6 bases, the J end lost 3 bases, and 20 bases lay between the germline ends. CDR3 size: 16 residues. From germline, CDR1 is MNHEY and CDR2 SVGAGI. In nucleotides, the CDR3 is TGTGCCAGCAGCGTTCATGTGGTGGAGGGTGACACTGAAGCTTTCTTT. It specifies CASSVHVVEGDTEAFF.

The sample holds a few counts of this clonotype. The chain employs TRBV6-2 or TRBV6-3 and TRBJ2-7; 13 bases fit TRBD2. From germline, CDR1 is MNHEY and CDR2 SVGEGT. With 0 bases clipped from V and 1 base from J, the junction kept 0 bases outside the gene matches. This CDR3 is 16 amino acids long. This chain's CDR3 is CASSYSLAGGSYEQYF. The CDR3 coding sequence is TGTGCCAGCAGTTACTCACTAGCGGGAGGGTCCTACGAGCAGTACTTC.

This clonotype has a handful of counts. The chain links TRBV10-3 to TRBJ2-5; D is unclear. The CDR3 runs to 13 residues. Trimming pared 2 bases from V and 2 bases from J, leaving 6 bases between. CDR1 and CDR2 from the germline V gene are ENHRY and SYGVKD. The CDR3 nucleotides read TGTGCCATCAGTGAGGCGGTACAAGAGACCCAGTACTTC. It encodes CAISEAVQETQYF.

This clonotype occurred a few times. The chain couples TRBV12-3 or TRBV12-4 to TRBJ2-5, with TRBD2 matching 7 bases. Losses at the gene ends were 7 bases for V and 2 bases for J; bases not matched to a gene: 7. The CDR3 extends over 14 amino acids. Here the CDR3 DNA reads TGTGCCAGCATGGGCGGGAGTGGACAAGAGACCCAGTACTTC. Its protein is CASMGGSGQETQYF.

This clonotype was observed a handful of times. This chain connects TRBV7-9 to TRBJ2-7, with D perhaps matching TRBD2 (6 bases). Trimming pared 5 bases from V and 3 bases from J, leaving 17 bases between. Germline loops: CDR1 SEHNR, CDR2 FQNEAQ (reference sequence). The CDR3 totals 15 residues. The CDR3 DNA follows: TGTGCCAGCAGCCCTGGGGAGGTAATTGGCTACGAGCAGTACTTC. Translated, it gives CASSPGEVIGYEQYF.

V usage is TRBV4-1 and J usage is TRBJ2-7; D is possibly TRBD1 (5 bases). The V gene lost 4 bases and the J gene lost 2 bases, with 12 bases spanning the gap. This CDR3 spans 14 amino acids. Germline assignment: CDR1 MGHRA and CDR2 YSYEKL. CDR3 loop: CASSPKQETYEQYF. CDR3 bases: TGCGCCAGCAGCCCGAAACAGGAGACCTACGAGCAGTACTTC.

CDR3 coding DNA: TGTGCCAGCAGTTACTCTCGGGAATCTGGGGCCAACGTCCTGACTTTC. Amino acids: CASSYSRESGANVLTF. This sequence joins TRBV6-2 or TRBV6-3 and TRBJ2-6, with a weak D call TRBD2 (5 bases). The CDR3 covers 16 residues. With 0 bases removed from V and 1 base from J, the gap between germline ends came to 7 bases. CDR1 is MNHEY, CDR2 SVGEGT, per germline.

This clonotype was detected only a few times. This chain links TRBV25-1 with TRBJ2-5; the match to TRBD2 covers 7 bases. CDR1 and CDR2 from the germline V gene are MGHDK and SYGVNS. The CDR3 spans 13 residues. The ends lost 5 bases at V and 5 bases at J; junction bases unmatched: 5. The CDR3 region is CASSWRSGETQYF. CDR3 DNA: TGTGCCAGCAGTTGGCGTAGCGGGGAGACCCAGTACTTC.

The chain links TRBV20-1 to TRBJ2-5; D unresolved. This CDR3 has 10 amino acids. V lost 3 bases and J 3 bases, leaving 2 bases between the germline ends. Germline CDR1 reads DFQATT; CDR2 reads SNEGSKA (reference sequence). The CDR3, as DNA: TGCAGTGCTAGGGAAGAGACCCAGTACTTC. Protein product: CSAREETQYF.

Only a few counts were recorded for this clonotype. One junction end does not reproduce the germline sequence, and a read error may be involved. The rearrangement links TRBV3-1 to TRBJ2-7; D may be TRBD2 (6 bases). CDR3 length: 15 residues. Germline V gene data show CDR1 as LGHDT and CDR2 as YNNKEL (reference sequence). In DNA form, the CDR3 reads TGTGCCAGCACCCAAACTGGGAGGAGCTCCTACGAGCAGTACTTC. Translated, it gives CASTQTGRSSYEQYF.

The rearrangement uses TRBV20-1 and TRBJ1-1, with TRBD1 as a possible D gene (5 bases). The CDR3 consists of 14 residues. V lost 0 bases, J lost 3 bases, and 11 bases lay in between. The germline CDR1 and CDR2 sequences are DFQATT and SNEGSKA (reference sequence). CDR3 DNA: TGCAGTGCTAGAGATGACAGAAGGGACACTGAAGCTTTCTTT. Translated, it gives CSARDDRRDTEAFF.

V usage is TRBV2 and J usage is TRBJ2-7; a possible D gene is TRBD2 (5 bases). Germline loops: CDR1 SNHLY, CDR2 FYNNEI. The germline V and J ends were trimmed by 3 bases and 2 bases, with 8 bases remaining between them. The CDR3 length is 13 residues. The CDR3 spells CASSDDYPYEQYF. The CDR3 DNA is TGTGCCAGCAGTGACGACTACCCCTACGAGCAGTACTTC.

This clonotype has only a few counts. V usage is TRBV24-1 and J usage is TRBJ2-1; 9 bases match TRBD2. The CDR3 extends over 16 amino acids. Trimming cost V 4 bases and J 9 bases; bases outside gene matches: 12. Germline CDR1 is KGHDR and CDR2 is SFDVKD. The CDR3 coding sequence is TGTGCCACCAGTGACTCCCCGGGGCGGGGGGGACCTGAGCAGTTCTTC. Translated: CATSDSPGRGGPEQFF.

This clonotype has a handful of counts. This chain uses TRBV7-9 with TRBJ2-3; 11 bases map to TRBD1. The CDR3 covers 16 residues. Losses at the gene ends were 5 bases for V and 4 bases for J; bases not matched to a gene: 8. Germline CDR1 SEHNR, CDR2 FQNEAQ (reference sequence). CDR3 coding DNA: TGTGCCAGCAGCGCCTACGGACAGGGGGCCTCAGATACGCAGTATTTT. Translating gives CASSAYGQGASDTQYF. The full variable domain, in which reference TRBV7-9 and TRBJ2-3 provide the parts outside the CDR3, is DTGVSQNPRHKITKRGQNVTFRCDPISEHNRLYWYRQTLGQGPEFLTYFQNEAQLEKSRLLSDRFSAERPKGSFSTLEIQRTEQGDSAMYLCASSAYGQGASDTQYFGPGTRLTVL.

Ten or more counts support this clonotype. V usage is TRBV5-1 and J usage is TRBJ2-1; 9 bases map to TRBD2. The CDR3 totals 17 residues. The germline V gene encodes CDR1 SGHRS and CDR2 YFSETQ. The V gene end was trimmed by 5 bases and the J gene end by 0 bases; junction bases not matched to a gene: 9. The CDR3 sequence: CASSREAGGPSYNEQFF. The CDR3 DNA follows: TGCGCCAGCAGTCGAGAAGCGGGGGGCCCCTCCTACAATGAGCAGTTCTTC. The variable domain in full, with the rest retrieved from reference TRBV5-1 and TRBJ2-1, is KAGVTQTPRYLIKTRGQQVTLSCSPISGHRSVSWYQQTPGQGLQFLFEYFSETQRNKGNFPGRFSGRQFSNSRSEMNVSTLELGDSALYLCASSREAGGPSYNEQFFGPGTRLTVL.